The rows below give T cell receptor beta chains drawn from one sample of a study of blood T cell repertoires in COVID-19. The table came from immunoSEQ multiplex PCR; TCRdb's copy has only in-frame clones and leaves some out. Among around 19,000 clones listed, 81% were seen once. Source material: peripheral blood. These receptors were collected from a middle-aged man with active or convalescent COVID-19. Each CDR3 is given with its conserved first and last residue. Fields, in order: CDR3 length, J gene, clone size, D gene, V gene, CDR3 protein, CDR3 DNA. The D gene is left open where the match is weak. A clone size is listed for some rows: how often the clone was seen (once, few, many), or a class if it is expanded.

len: 14; j_gene: TRBJ2-3; abundance: NA; d_gene: TRBD2; v_gene: TRBV5-1; CDR3aa: CASSSGTSEDTQYF; CDR3nt: TGCGCCAGCAGCTCTGGAACTAGCGAAGATACGCAGTATTTT
len: 15; j_gene: TRBJ2-5; abundance: NA; d_gene: TRBD1; v_gene: TRBV12-5; CDR3aa: CASGSLTGAQETQYF; CDR3nt: TGTGCTAGTGGTTCCCTGACAGGGGCCCAAGAGACCCAGTACTTC
len: 14; j_gene: TRBJ2-5; abundance: NA; d_gene: NA; v_gene: TRBV29-1; CDR3aa: CSHRDWGTQETQYF; CDR3nt: TGCAGCCACCGGGACTGGGGAACACAAGAGACCCAGTACTTC
len: 15; j_gene: TRBJ1-4; abundance: NA; d_gene: TRBD1; v_gene: TRBV5-1; CDR3aa: CASSLTGGSGEKLFF; CDR3nt: TGCGCCAGCAGCTTGACAGGGGGCTCGGGTGAAAAACTGTTTTTT
len: 14; j_gene: TRBJ1-1; abundance: NA; d_gene: NA; v_gene: TRBV7-9; CDR3aa: CASSLGYQGIGAFF; CDR3nt: TGTGCCAGCAGCTTAGGTTATCAGGGGATTGGAGCTTTCTTT
len: 17; j_gene: TRBJ1-5; abundance: NA; d_gene: NA; v_gene: TRBV19; CDR3aa: CASSLHPRPYSNQPQHF; CDR3nt: TGTGCCAGTAGTCTCCATCCGCGGCCGTATAGCAATCAGCCCCAGCATTTT
len: 17; j_gene: TRBJ1-6; abundance: NA; d_gene: NA; v_gene: TRBV5-1; CDR3aa: CASSLGPQSSYNSPLHF; CDR3nt: TGCGCCAGCAGCTTGGGGCCCCAAAGCTCCTATAATTCACCCCTCCACTTT
len: 14; j_gene: TRBJ1-5; abundance: few; d_gene: NA; v_gene: TRBV27; CDR3aa: CASSDTVWNQPQHF; CDR3nt: TGTGCCAGCTCCGACACGGTGTGGAATCAGCCCCAGCATTTT
len: 16; j_gene: TRBJ2-5; abundance: NA; d_gene: NA; v_gene: TRBV5-1; CDR3aa: CASTYGSNNPQETQYF; CDR3nt: TGCGCCAGCACCTATGGGAGTAACAATCCCCAAGAGACCCAGTACTTC
len: 14; j_gene: TRBJ1-5; abundance: NA; d_gene: NA; v_gene: TRBV19; CDR3aa: CASSMRTGNQPQHF; CDR3nt: TGTGCCAGTAGTATGAGGACAGGCAATCAGCCCCAGCATTTT
len: 14; j_gene: TRBJ1-6; abundance: few; d_gene: NA; v_gene: TRBV13; CDR3aa: CASSMGRALAPLHF; CDR3nt: TGTGCCAGCAGCATGGGGAGGGCTTTGGCACCCCTCCACTTT
len: 14; j_gene: TRBJ1-2; abundance: few; d_gene: TRBD1; v_gene: TRBV2; CDR3aa: CASTLDRVGYGYTF; CDR3nt: TGTGCCAGCACCCTGGACAGGGTGGGCTATGGCTACACCTTC
len: 17; j_gene: TRBJ1-2; abundance: NA; d_gene: NA; v_gene: TRBV6-2/TRBV6-3; CDR3aa: CASSAPPGLPKGYGYTF; CDR3nt: TGTGCCAGCAGTGCACCACCGGGACTTCCCAAGGGCTATGGCTACACCTTC
len: 14; j_gene: TRBJ2-7; abundance: NA; d_gene: NA; v_gene: TRBV2; CDR3aa: CASSENTDAYEQYF; CDR3nt: TGTGCCAGCAGTGAGAACACCGATGCCTACGAGCAGTACTTC
len: 16; j_gene: TRBJ1-5; abundance: once; d_gene: TRBD1; v_gene: TRBV4-2; CDR3aa: CASSPSDRGGNQPQHF; CDR3nt: TGTGCCAGCAGCCCCTCGGACAGGGGAGGCAATCAGCCCCAGCATTTT
len: 14; j_gene: TRBJ2-7; abundance: medium-sized; d_gene: NA; v_gene: TRBV7-9; CDR3aa: CAGGASGPSYEQYF; CDR3nt: TGTGCCGGGGGGGCTAGCGGTCCCTCCTACGAGCAGTACTTC
len: 14; j_gene: TRBJ1-2; abundance: NA; d_gene: TRBD1; v_gene: TRBV9; CDR3aa: CASSVTGGPYGYTF; CDR3nt: TGTGCCAGCAGCGTGACAGGGGGCCCCTATGGCTACACCTTC
len: 17; j_gene: TRBJ2-3; abundance: NA; d_gene: TRBD2; v_gene: TRBV4-1; CDR3aa: CASSQAGLGTSTDTQYF; CDR3nt: TGCGCCAGCAGCCAAGCTGGACTAGGGACTAGCACAGATACGCAGTATTTT
len: 17; j_gene: TRBJ1-1; abundance: NA; d_gene: TRBD1; v_gene: TRBV5-1; CDR3aa: CASSSTLGQIMNTEAFF; CDR3nt: TGCGCCAGCAGCTCGACGTTGGGACAGATCATGAACACTGAAGCTTTCTTT
len: 15; j_gene: TRBJ1-4; abundance: NA; d_gene: TRBD1; v_gene: TRBV7-2; CDR3aa: CASSGQGATNEKLFF; CDR3nt: TGTGCCAGCAGCGGACAGGGCGCAACTAATGAAAAACTGTTTTTT